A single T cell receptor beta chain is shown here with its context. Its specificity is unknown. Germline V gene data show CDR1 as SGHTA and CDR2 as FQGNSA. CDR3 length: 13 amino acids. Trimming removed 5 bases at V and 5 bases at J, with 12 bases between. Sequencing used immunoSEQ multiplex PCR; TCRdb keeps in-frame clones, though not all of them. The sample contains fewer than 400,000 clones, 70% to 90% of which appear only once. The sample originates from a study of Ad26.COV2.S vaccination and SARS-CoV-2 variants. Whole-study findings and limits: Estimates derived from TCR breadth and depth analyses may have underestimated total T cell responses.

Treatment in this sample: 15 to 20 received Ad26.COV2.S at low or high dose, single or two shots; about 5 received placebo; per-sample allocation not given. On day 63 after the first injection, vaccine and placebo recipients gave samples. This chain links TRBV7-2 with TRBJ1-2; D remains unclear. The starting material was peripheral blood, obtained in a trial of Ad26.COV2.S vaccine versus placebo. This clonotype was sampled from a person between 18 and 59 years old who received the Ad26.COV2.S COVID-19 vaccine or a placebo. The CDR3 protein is CASSTSSGYGYTF. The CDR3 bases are TGTGCCAGCAGCACAAGCTCAGGATATGGCTACACCTTC.